The 26 T cell receptor beta chains below come from one sample, sequenced in a study of cytomegalovirus exposure and HLA in healthy donors. Produced via immunoSEQ multiplex PCR; TCRdb's table is partial and in-frame only. The sample lists under 400,000 clones, roughly 87% seen once, with around 0.88% in the top ten. Sequenced material: PBMCs. These receptor sequences come from a man aged 25 to 40 in good health and CMV-seronegative.

The V and J genes are TRBV5-6 and TRBJ1-2; TRBD1 might be the D (5 bases). V lost 4 bases, J lost 8 bases, and 18 bases lay in between. Germline V gene lookup returns CDR1 SGHDT and CDR2 YYEEEE. The CDR3 loop spans 14 amino acids. The CDR3 sequence is CASSPRAQGRGYTF. The CDR3 DNA reads TGTGCCAGCAGCCCCCGGGCGCAGGGAAGGGGCTACACCTTC.

The gene calls are TRBV4-1 and TRBJ1-6; maybe TRBD1 (5 bases). The ends were cut back, 5 bases at V and 5 bases at J, with 13 bases in the middle. The CDR3 loop spans 15 amino acids. Per the germline V gene, CDR1 is MGHRA and CDR2 is YSYEKL. The CDR3 is CASSNQGVDNSPLHF. CDR3 coding DNA: TGCGCCAGCAGCAACCAGGGTGTCGATAATTCACCCCTCCACTTT.

The chain joins TRBV6-6 to TRBJ2-3; perhaps TRBD1 as D (6 bases). The CDR3 is made up of 16 amino acids. Germline-derived CDR1 and CDR2 are MNHNY and SVGAGI (reference sequence). The V and J ends lost 5 bases and 9 bases respectively, with 24 bases between them. The CDR3 reads CASSPRTEKTFGTQYF. CDR3 in DNA: TGTGCCAGCAGTCCAAGGACAGAAAAGACCTTTGGGACGCAGTATTTT.

This clone was observed a single time. The gene calls are TRBV2 and TRBJ1-1; TRBD1 agrees at 8 bases. CDR1 is SNHLY, CDR2 FYNNEI, per germline. J lost 2 bases, V lost 9 bases, and 8 bases had no gene match. The CDR3 is 14 residues long. The CDR3 DNA reads as TGTGCCAGTCAATCCGGGACAGGTAACACTGAAGCTTTCTTT. Its translation is CASQSGTGNTEAFF. The full variable domain, completed using reference TRBV2 and TRBJ1-1, is EPEVTQTPSHQVTQMGQEVILRCVPISNHLYFYWYRQILGQKVEFLVSFYNNEISEKSEIFDDQFSVERPDGSNFTLKIRSTKLEDSAMYFCASQSGTGNTEAFFGQGTRLTVV.

This rearrangement joins TRBV7-8 to TRBJ1-1; D is ambiguous. The germline gives CDR1 SGHVS, CDR2 FQNEAQ. CDR3 length: 13 amino acids. V lost 5 bases and J 5 bases, leaving 12 bases between the germline ends. In DNA form, the CDR3 reads TGTGCCAGCAGCCACCGTGCGAGGACTGAAGCTTTCTTT. As protein: CASSHRARTEAFF.

CDR3 coding DNA: TGTGCTAGTGGTTCTCGGGACACGCCGAACACTGAAGCTTTCTTT. This codes for CASGSRDTPNTEAFF. The rearrangement uses TRBV12-5 and TRBJ1-1, with D tentatively TRBD1 (6 bases). The CDR3 length is 15 residues. The V gene's germline CDR1 is LGHNT and CDR2 FRNRAP. V gave up 4 bases and J gave up 1 base, with 13 bases separating them.

The genes are TRBV18 and TRBJ1-1; possible D gene TRBD1, 5 bases. Trimming removed 2 bases at V and 0 bases at J, with 10 bases between. The CDR3 is made up of 15 amino acids. The germline V gene encodes CDR1 KGHSH and CDR2 LQKENI. The CDR3 is CASSPTSTVNTEAFF. For the CDR3, the DNA is TGTGCCAGCTCACCAACCTCGACAGTGAACACTGAAGCTTTCTTT.

The gene calls are TRBV2 and TRBJ2-2; D gene uncertain. The V end lost 6 bases, the J end lost 2 bases, and 10 bases lay between the germline ends. The CDR3 is 14 residues long. Germline CDR1 SNHLY, CDR2 FYNNEI. As DNA, the CDR3 is TGTGCCAGCAGATCTGACTCCAACACCGGGGAGCTGTTTTTT. It is translated as CASRSDSNTGELFF.

This chain joins TRBV4-2 and TRBJ2-1, with 12 bases that match TRBD2. With 4 bases clipped from V and 8 bases from J, the junction kept 9 bases outside the gene matches. Germline V gene data show CDR1 as LGHNA and CDR2 as YNFKEQ. The CDR3 has 16 residues. CDR3 loop: CASSRLLAGGLDEQFF. The CDR3 nucleotides read TGTGCCAGCAGCCGCCTACTAGCGGGAGGCCTCGATGAGCAGTTCTTC.

The chain joins TRBV18 to TRBJ1-3; TRBD1 aligns across 7 bases. The germline V gene encodes CDR1 KGHSH and CDR2 LQKENI. The trim removed 4 bases at V and 0 bases at J, leaving 9 bases unmatched. The CDR3 is made up of 17 amino acids. DNA of the CDR3: TGTGCCAGCTCACTGATGACAGGGAAAGTCTCTGGAAACACCATATATTTT. Translation gives CASSLMTGKVSGNTIYF.

J is TRBJ2-1 and V is TRBV10-3, with 9 bases identical to TRBD2. J gave up 5 bases and V 4 bases, and 6 bases lay outside the gene matches. The CDR3 has 15 amino acids. CDR1 and CDR2 (germline): ENHRY, SYGVKD. Here the CDR3 DNA reads TGTGCCATCAGTGGATCAGCGGGGGGTCACAATGAGCAGTTCTTC. Protein sequence: CAISGSAGGHNEQFF.

V usage is TRBV27 and J usage is TRBJ2-3, with TRBD2 matching 8 bases. The CDR3 is 16 amino acids. After removal of 5 bases from V and 2 bases from J, the junction contained 9 bases not matched to a gene. The germline gives CDR1 MNHEY, CDR2 SMNVEV (reference sequence). The CDR3 loop is CASSPPQRGYTDTQYF. The DNA of the CDR3 is TGTGCCAGCAGTCCCCCCCAGCGGGGGTACACAGATACGCAGTATTTT.

V is TRBV29-1 and J is TRBJ1-2; a possible D gene is TRBD1 (5 bases). CDR3 size: 13 residues. CDR1 and CDR2 from the germline V gene are SQVTM and ANQGSEA. The germline V and J ends were trimmed by 7 bases and 5 bases, with 17 bases remaining between them. The DNA of the CDR3 is TGCAGCGCCGGCCGGGACTCCCGTTATGGCTACACCTTC. Translation gives CSAGRDSRYGYTF.

As DNA, the CDR3 is TGTGCCAGCTCGGCGGGACAGGGGGTTGGTGGCTACACCTTC. It specifies CASSAGQGVGGYTF. The gene calls are TRBV18 and TRBJ1-2, with 11 bases that match TRBD1. Unmatched junction bases numbered 7, after V lost 6 bases and J lost 7 bases. The germline V gene has CDR1 KGHSH and CDR2 LQKENI. The CDR3 extends over 14 amino acids.

The J gene is TRBJ1-1, the V gene TRBV6-5; 8 bases are shared with TRBD1. V shed 5 bases, J shed 1 base, and the junction held 6 bases outside the gene matches. The CDR3 is 15 amino acids. Germline assignment: CDR1 MNHEY and CDR2 SVGAGI. CDR3 DNA sequence: TGTGCCAGCAGTAATCCGGGACAGGCGAACACTGAAGCTTTCTTT. This gives the protein CASSNPGQANTEAFF.

The chain is built from TRBV7-9 and TRBJ2-7, with a weak D call TRBD2 (7 bases). This CDR3 region has 15 residues. Germline assignment: CDR1 SEHNR and CDR2 FQNEAQ (reference sequence). The V and J ends lost 1 base and 3 bases respectively, with 13 bases between them. CDR3 bases: TGTGCCAGCAGCTTAGAGCAGGGGAGGGTCTACGAGCAGTACTTC. Its protein product is CASSLEQGRVYEQYF.

This chain links TRBV7-2 with TRBJ1-6, with TRBD1 matching 8 bases. This CDR3 contains 14 residues. Germline lookup yields CDR1 SGHTA and CDR2 FQGNSA. After removal of 5 bases from V and 10 bases from J, the junction contained 7 bases not matched to a gene. The CDR3 bases are TGTGCCAGCAGCACCACAGGGGGGCGATCACCCCTCCACTTT. Translated, it gives CASSTTGGRSPLHF.

V usage is TRBV5-6 and J usage is TRBJ2-3; 9 nucleotides align to TRBD2. Germline V gene sequence: CDR1 SGHDT, CDR2 YYEEEE. The junction had 13 bases not matched to a gene; V was cut back by 4 bases and J by 7 bases. The CDR3 runs 16 residues. The CDR3 DNA is TGTGCCAGCAGCCGCAAGACTAGCGGCAACCCGAATACGCAGTATTTT. Translating it yields CASSRKTSGNPNTQYF.

The chain links TRBV5-6 to TRBJ1-5; D is unclear. The CDR3 spans 13 residues. The V gene's germline CDR1 is SGHDT and CDR2 YYEEEE. V gave up 4 bases and J gave up 7 bases, with 12 bases separating them. The CDR3 protein is CASSRVREQPQHF. The CDR3 DNA reads TGTGCCAGCAGCCGTGTGAGGGAGCAGCCCCAGCATTTT. The whole variable domain, filled in from reference TRBV5-6 and TRBJ1-5, reads DAGVTQSPTHLIKTRGQQVTLRCSPKSGHDTVSWYQQALGQGPQFIFQYYEEEERQRGNFPDRFSGHQFPNYSSELNVNALLLGDSALYLCASSRVREQPQHFGDGTRLSIL.

V is TRBV9 and J is TRBJ1-6; tentatively, D is TRBD1 (6 bases). Trimming shortened V by 0 bases and J by 5 bases, and 12 bases separated the two germline ends. The germline V gene encodes CDR1 SGDLS and CDR2 YYNGEE. This CDR3 has 16 residues. Here the CDR3 DNA reads TGTGCCAGCAGCGTAGCTACAGGGCCTAATAATTCACCCCTCCACTTT. It encodes CASSVATGPNNSPLHF.

The V and J genes are TRBV7-2 and TRBJ2-7; TRBD2 might be the D (6 bases). Germline V gene sequence: CDR1 SGHTA, CDR2 FQGNSA. The CDR3 has 15 residues. Deletions cut 4 bases from V and 4 bases from J, with 17 bases between. The DNA for the CDR3 is TGTGCCAGCAGCTCTAGCGACCGGGCCAAATACGAGCAGTACTTC. Translated: CASSSSDRAKYEQYF. Full variable domain (missing parts from reference TRBV7-2 and TRBJ2-7): GAGVSQSPSNKVTEKGKDVELRCDPISGHTALYWYRQSLGQGLEFLIYFQGNSAPDKSGLPSDRFSAERTGGSVSTLTIQRTQQEDSAVYLCASSSSDRAKYEQYFGPGTRLTVT.

The chain is built from TRBV7-6 and TRBJ1-5, with D possibly matching TRBD1 (5 bases). The CDR3 loop spans 15 amino acids. The germline CDR1 and CDR2 sequences are SGHVS and FNYEAQ. V gave up 2 bases and J gave up 2 bases, with 10 bases separating them. CDR3 protein: CASSLQGYGNQPQHF. CDR3 in DNA: TGTGCCAGCAGCTTACAGGGTTACGGCAATCAGCCCCAGCATTTT.

The chain uses TRBV9 and TRBJ1-1; D possibly corresponds to TRBD1 (6 bases). The germline CDR1 and CDR2 sequences are SGDLS and YYNGEE. The CDR3 runs to 14 residues. V gave up 0 bases and J gave up 3 bases, with 9 bases separating them. The CDR3 loop is CASSVVGGDTEAFF. The DNA for the CDR3 is TGTGCCAGCAGCGTAGTAGGGGGAGACACTGAAGCTTTCTTT. Filled out from reference TRBV9 and TRBJ1-1, the complete variable domain reads DSGVTQTPKHLITATGQRVTLRCSPRSGDLSVYWYQQSLDQGLQFLIQYYNGEERAKGNILERFSAQQFPDLHSELNLSSLELGDSALYFCASSVVGGDTEAFFGQGTRLTVV.

V usage is TRBV29-1 and J usage is TRBJ2-7, with 7 bases identical to TRBD1. The CDR3 contains 14 residues. Germline trimming cut 5 bases from V and 3 bases from J; bases unmatched to any gene: 10. Germline V gene data show CDR1 as SQVTM and CDR2 as ANQGSEA. CDR3 amino acids: CSVSRQGGVYEQYF. The CDR3 DNA follows: TGCAGCGTTTCGAGACAGGGTGGGGTCTACGAGCAGTACTTC.

This rearrangement joins TRBV6-5 to TRBJ2-1; D perhaps matches TRBD2 (5 bases). The CDR3 consists of 15 residues. Trimming left V 3 bases short and J 7 bases short, with 16 bases between. Germline CDR1 MNHEY, CDR2 SVGAGI. The CDR3, as DNA: TGTGCCAGCAGTTATTCGGGGAACAGACGTAATGAGCAGTTCTTC. It yields the protein CASSYSGNRRNEQFF.

This clone came up a few times. The V call is TRBV30, the J call TRBJ2-3; TRBD1 is a possible D gene (5 bases). V gave up 5 bases and J gave up 2 bases, with 11 bases separating them. The germline CDR1 and CDR2 sequences are GTSNPN and SVGIG (reference sequence). This CDR3 has 13 residues. CDR3 in DNA: TGTGCCTGGTCCCAGGGATTCACAGATACGCAGTATTTT. Its protein is CAWSQGFTDTQYF.